This T cell receptor (beta chain) was profiled in a study of cytomegalovirus exposure and HLA in healthy donors. Findings of the study overall: Sequencing depth across donors, presence/absence analyses assumed, was roughly uniform. Per a later analysis, approximately 16,000 TCR beta sequences showed association with HLA alleles at 0.05 false discovery rate.

Amplification used 60 Vbeta primers and 13 Jbeta primers. Repertoires were generated with immunoSEQ multiplex PCR, while TCRdb's copy carries only in-frame clones and drops some. Of more than 100,000 clones in the sample, around 66% were seen once. This clone showed up just a few times. Its antigen remains unknown. The clonotype comes from a man younger than 35 in good health and CMV-seronegative. Sequences were obtained from PBMCs.

The CDR3 DNA follows: TGTGCCAGCAGCTCCTTCTATAGCAATCAGCCCCAGCATTTT. As protein: CASSSFYSNQPQHF. The rearrangement uses TRBV7-2 and TRBJ1-5; D is unresolved. V was pared by 4 bases and J by 0 bases, with 7 bases between. Germline CDR1 is SGHTA and CDR2 is FQGNSA. This CDR3 is built from 14 residues.